Listed here is a single TCR beta chain. The sample originates from a study of blood T cell repertoires in COVID-19. About the study: Acute-phase and convalescent COVID-19 samples originated in the United States, Italy and Spain.

V was pared by 2 bases and J by 6 bases, with 8 bases between. CDR3 length: 13 residues. Per the germline V gene, CDR1 is SGHVS and CDR2 is FQNEAQ. Repertoires were generated with immunoSEQ multiplex PCR, while TCRdb's copy carries only in-frame clones and drops some. The sample has 190,000 or so clones, roughly 86% seen once; the top ten hold 10%. The chain recombines TRBV7-8 with TRBJ2-1; tentative D call: TRBD1 (5 bases). The clonotype comes from a man aged 18 to 35 with acute COVID-19. Sequencing was performed on PBMCs or T cells enriched from blood (not recorded which). DNA of the CDR3: TGTGCCAGCAGCTTAACCAGGGTCAATGAGCAGTTCTTC. It specifies CASSLTRVNEQFF.